This TCR beta chain stems from a study of T cells in Graves' hyperthyroidism and ophthalmopathy. The CDR3 spans 13 residues. The V end lost 0 bases, the J end lost 8 bases, and 8 bases lay between the germline ends. Germline V gene sequence: CDR1 SGHAT, CDR2 FQNNGV. This clonotype was seen at least ten times. Researchers amplified the TCR beta CDR3 regions from RNA transcripts. During a first-round RT-PCR of the TCR CDR3, the HTBI primer set was used. TCRdb passed the multiplex PCR reads through MiXCR, listing each CDR3 protein once. The sample gives hundreds of thousands of distinct CDR3 sequences, 13% to 15% of which show up once; roughly 19% is in the top ten. Each person with ophthalmopathy scored at least 3 on the Clinical Activity Score, reached NOSPECS grade 4 or higher, and had been ill under 3 months. Patients were excluded because of uncontrolled infection, other autoimmune disease, pregnancy or lactation.

Sample: blood. V usage is TRBV11-2 and J usage is TRBJ2-1; a possible D gene is TRBD1 (5 bases). This TCR was recovered from a woman aged 55-70 years with Graves' ophthalmopathy. The CDR3 nucleotides read TGTGCCAGCAGCTTAGACGTAGGGGATGAGCAGTTCTTC. Its protein is CASSLDVGDEQFF.